This T cell receptor beta chain appears in the sequencing data of a study of regulatory T cells. Points from the study as a whole: Hydrophobic residues at CDR3 positions 6 and 7 were enriched in conventional CD4+ T cells of CD3G-deficient patients.

Comment on this clone: Its antigen is unknown.

V lost 6 bases to trimming and J lost 7 bases, with 10 bases between them. CDR3 length: 12 residues. CDR1 and CDR2 (germline): MNHNY, SVGAGI (reference sequence). Regulatory (CD25-high CD127-low) and conventional (CD25-low CD127-high) CD4+ T cells were sorted separately. The primer mix had 52 TRBV and 13 TRBJ primers. Clones were sequenced by immunoSEQ multiplex PCR, and TCRdb holds only the in-frame ones, with some missing. Seen here are tens of thousands of clones, over 90% observed once, and the top ten hold 0.75% to 1%. The source material was conventional CD4+ T cells sorted from blood. This TCR came from a child aged 2 to 9 with CD3G deficiency. The chain uses TRBV6-6 and TRBJ2-1; no clear D. The CDR3 sequence is CASSKTVNEQFF. CDR3 bases: TGTGCCAGCAGCAAAACGGTGAATGAGCAGTTCTTC.